Listed below are T cell receptor beta chains from one sample, sequenced in a study of T cell repertoires in cytomegalovirus infection. From the reads, TCRdb called clonotypes with MiXCR, one entry per CDR3 protein. The table shows 300,000 to 450,000 distinct CDR3 sequences, with 15% to 20% occurring only once. The specimen sequenced was PBMCs. The receptors shown here come from a human donor in good health (CMV status not recorded). Some clones in this sample may be carry-over from other donors' samples. Each CDR3 is given without its conserved first and last residue.

v_call: TRBV4-1; cdr3_aa: ASSKIRSGRAQGGYTGELF
v_call: TRBV6-6; cdr3_aa: ASSYSRHRDSYGYT
v_call: TRBV7-2; cdr3_aa: ASSLATATDTQY
v_call: TRBV7-2; cdr3_aa: ASSPTSGRGNEQF
v_call: TRBV7-9; cdr3_aa: ASSSRGGSETQY
v_call: TRBV20-1; cdr3_aa: SGSGVGGYT
v_call: TRBV20-1; cdr3_aa: SAQRAAGRQETQY
v_call: TRBV2; cdr3_aa: ASSSRDGETQY
v_call: TRBV7-2; cdr3_aa: ASSRRTANTGELF
v_call: TRBV27; cdr3_aa: ASSNKGASSYNEQF
v_call: TRBV6-6; cdr3_aa: ASSWGRSSGNTIY
v_call: TRBV12-5; cdr3_aa: ASGYLDQRLGDEQF
v_call: TRBV6-6; cdr3_aa: ASSYLGRGLEDGYT
v_call: TRBV19; cdr3_aa: ASSIRGRVTEAF
v_call: TRBV12-3/TRBV12-4; cdr3_aa: ASSPRTGREQF
v_call: TRBV7-9; cdr3_aa: ASSSTTGSYTEAF
v_call: TRBV27; cdr3_aa: ASSWTSGGSSYNEQI
v_call: TRBV7-2; cdr3_aa: ASSPRTGPPGAQY
v_call: TRBV7-7; cdr3_aa: ASSADLNTGELF
v_call: TRBV28; cdr3_aa: ASTLSPDRGGKGYT
v_call: TRBV12-3/TRBV12-4; cdr3_aa: ASSPGQGYEQY
v_call: TRBV6-1; cdr3_aa: ASSEWTGSGNSPLH